This T cell receptor (beta chain) derives from a study of cytomegalovirus exposure and HLA in healthy donors. This CDR3 region has 13 residues. The V and J ends lost 6 bases and 12 bases respectively, with 21 bases between them. Per germline, CDR1 SGHTA and CDR2 FQGNSA. The PCR had 60 Vbeta and 13 Jbeta primers. TCRdb keeps only in-frame clones here, not all; method: immunoSEQ multiplex PCR. The data contain hundreds of thousands of clones, more than 60% of them singletons. This chain links TRBV7-2 with TRBJ2-7; D is uncertain. The origin of this receptor is a woman in her sixties or seventies in good health and CMV-seropositive. The sample comprised PBMCs. Written as DNA, the CDR3 is TGTGCCAGCAGTCAATGGCAACAGAGATCGTGGTACTTC. Its translation: CASSQWQQRSWYF.